Listed below are T cell receptor beta chains from one sample, sequenced in a study of blood T cells in healthy people across ages. TCRdb fed the 5' RACE reads into MiXCR, producing one record per CDR3 protein. The data contain 1 million to 1.2 million distinct CDR3 sequences, around two fifths of them singletons. The sample comprised blood. The receptors stem from a man between 18 and 35 years old in good health. The CDR3 runs from the conserved cysteine through the conserved F or W. Clone size, where shown, is once, few, many, or a class for clones that have expanded.

clone_size: -
v_call: TRBV5-1
j_call: TRBJ1-2
cdr3_aa: CDSSLEVENYGYTF

clone_size: -
v_call: TRBV5-4
j_call: TRBJ2-2
cdr3_aa: CASSLARGTRIPGELFF

clone_size: once
v_call: TRBV29-1
j_call: TRBJ2-1
cdr3_aa: CSVEVWESSYNEQFF

clone_size: -
v_call: TRBV6-2/TRBV6-3
j_call: TRBJ1-1
cdr3_aa: CASTQGGNPRTEAFF

clone_size: -
v_call: TRBV20-1
j_call: TRBJ2-1
cdr3_aa: CSASSGPLYNEQFF

clone_size: -
v_call: TRBV20-1
j_call: TRBJ2-5
cdr3_aa: CSARSTGETQYF

clone_size: -
v_call: TRBV7-8
j_call: TRBJ2-3
cdr3_aa: CASNKRGMASGVTDTQYF

clone_size: -
v_call: TRBV3-1
j_call: TRBJ1-2
cdr3_aa: CASSQGWGSDRYGYTF

clone_size: -
v_call: TRBV28
j_call: TRBJ2-7
cdr3_aa: CASRLGQGDNEQYF

clone_size: once
v_call: TRBV11-2
j_call: TRBJ1-1
cdr3_aa: CASSLEGTGSTEAFF

clone_size: -
v_call: TRBV6-6
j_call: TRBJ1-6
cdr3_aa: CASSYRAGKDGSPLHF

clone_size: -
v_call: TRBV20-1
j_call: TRBJ1-5
cdr3_aa: CSARPMGWTVSNQPQHF

clone_size: -
v_call: TRBV10-3
j_call: TRBJ1-6
cdr3_aa: CAISPGQGEVSPLHF

clone_size: -
v_call: TRBV6-6
j_call: TRBJ1-4
cdr3_aa: CASIAEGEKLFF

clone_size: few
v_call: TRBV2
j_call: TRBJ2-4
cdr3_aa: CASSPRKGSYNEQYF

clone_size: few
v_call: TRBV10-3
j_call: TRBJ2-3
cdr3_aa: CAISGLAGTTTSTDTQYF

clone_size: few
v_call: TRBV20-1
j_call: TRBJ1-1
cdr3_aa: CSIHPRDRRTEAFF

clone_size: -
v_call: TRBV10-3
j_call: TRBJ1-2
cdr3_aa: CAISEEGGAYGYTF

clone_size: -
v_call: TRBV12-3/TRBV12-4
j_call: TRBJ2-3
cdr3_aa: CASSPLPISDTQYF

clone_size: -
v_call: TRBV6-1
j_call: TRBJ1-2
cdr3_aa: CASSEVGINYGYTF

clone_size: -
v_call: TRBV20-1
j_call: TRBJ2-7
cdr3_aa: CSARSSGGSGEQYF

clone_size: few
v_call: TRBV21-1
j_call: TRBJ2-7
cdr3_aa: CASSWRGSNDEQYF

clone_size: -
v_call: TRBV7-3
j_call: TRBJ1-1
cdr3_aa: CASSEGSGNTEAFF

clone_size: -
v_call: TRBV20-1
j_call: TRBJ2-7
cdr3_aa: CSARPDSYEQYF

clone_size: -
v_call: TRBV9
j_call: -
cdr3_aa: CASSVELVRFGTETDEQYF

clone_size: many
v_call: TRBV6-6
j_call: TRBJ2-5
cdr3_aa: CASSYETEETQYF

clone_size: -
v_call: TRBV20-1
j_call: TRBJ2-3
cdr3_aa: CSATGELAVSTDTQYF

clone_size: -
v_call: TRBV6-5
j_call: TRBJ1-5
cdr3_aa: CASSPSSRTQPQHF

clone_size: few
v_call: TRBV4-3
j_call: TRBJ2-3
cdr3_aa: CASSQGAPLAGATDTQYF